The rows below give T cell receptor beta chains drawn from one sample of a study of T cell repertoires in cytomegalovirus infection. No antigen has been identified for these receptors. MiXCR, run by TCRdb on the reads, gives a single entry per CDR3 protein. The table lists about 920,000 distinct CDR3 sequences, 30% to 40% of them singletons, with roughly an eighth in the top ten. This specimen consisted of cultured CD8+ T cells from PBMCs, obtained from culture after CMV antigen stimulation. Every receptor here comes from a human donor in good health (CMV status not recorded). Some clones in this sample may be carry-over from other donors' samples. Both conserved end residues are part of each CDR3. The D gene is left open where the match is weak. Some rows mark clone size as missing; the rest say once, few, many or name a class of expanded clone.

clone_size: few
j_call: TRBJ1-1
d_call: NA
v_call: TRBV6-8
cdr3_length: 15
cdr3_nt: TGTGCCAGCAGTTACAGGGCAGGATTGAACACTGAAGCTTTCTTT
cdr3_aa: CASSYRAGLNTEAFF

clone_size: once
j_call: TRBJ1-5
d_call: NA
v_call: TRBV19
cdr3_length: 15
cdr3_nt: TGTGCCAGTAGTATGCCGGGGGGTTTGGGTCAGCCCCAGCATTTT
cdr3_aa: CASSMPGGLGQPQHF

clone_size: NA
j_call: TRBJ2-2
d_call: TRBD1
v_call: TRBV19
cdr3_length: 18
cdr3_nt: TGTGCCAGTAGTATTGTATGGAGGGACAGGGTGAATACCGGGGAGCTGTTTTTT
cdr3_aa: CASSIVWRDRVNTGELFF

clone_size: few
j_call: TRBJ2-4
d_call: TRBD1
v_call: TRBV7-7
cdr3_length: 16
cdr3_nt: TGTGCTAGCAGCTTAGAGGGGGCCGCGACCAAAAACATTCAGTACTTC
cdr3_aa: CASSLEGAATKNIQYF

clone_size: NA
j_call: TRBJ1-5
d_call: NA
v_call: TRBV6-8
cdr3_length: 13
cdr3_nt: TGTGCCACTATCGGAGCCTTAAGTCAGCCCCAGCATTTT
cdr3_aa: CATIGALSQPQHF

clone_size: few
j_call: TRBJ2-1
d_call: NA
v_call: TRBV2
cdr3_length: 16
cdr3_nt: TGTGCCAGCAGTGAAATTACAGTCCTCGTCGGGGAGGAGCAGTTCTTC
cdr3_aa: CASSEITVLVGEEQFF

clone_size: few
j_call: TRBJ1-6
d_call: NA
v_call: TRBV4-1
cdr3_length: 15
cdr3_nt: TGCGCCAGCAGCCAGACCGGGACAAGAAATTCACCCCTCCACTTT
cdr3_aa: CASSQTGTRNSPLHF

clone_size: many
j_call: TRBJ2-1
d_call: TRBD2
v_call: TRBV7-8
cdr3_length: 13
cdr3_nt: TGTGCCAGCAGCTTACGGACTAGCGGGGAGCAGTTCTTC
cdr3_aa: CASSLRTSGEQFF

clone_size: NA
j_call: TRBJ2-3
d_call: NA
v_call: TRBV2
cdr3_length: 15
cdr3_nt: TGTGCCAGCAGTGAAGCTCGACTGAACACAGATACGCAGTATTTT
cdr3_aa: CASSEARLNTDTQYF

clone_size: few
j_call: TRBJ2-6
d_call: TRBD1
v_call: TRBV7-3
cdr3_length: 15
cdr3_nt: TGTGCCAGCAGCTTCGGGACAGGTGGGGCCAACGTCCTGACTTTC
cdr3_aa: CASSFGTGGANVLTF

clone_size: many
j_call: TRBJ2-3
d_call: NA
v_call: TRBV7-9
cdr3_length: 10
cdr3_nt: TGTGCCAGCAGCGCAGGGACGCAGTATTTT
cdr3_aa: CASSAGTQYF

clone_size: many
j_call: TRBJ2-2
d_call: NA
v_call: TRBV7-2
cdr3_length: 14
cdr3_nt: TGTGCCAGCAGCTTGATCGGGGAGGTCGGGGAGCTGTTTTTT
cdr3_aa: CASSLIGEVGELFF

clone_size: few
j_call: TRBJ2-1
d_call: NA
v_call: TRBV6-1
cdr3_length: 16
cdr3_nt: TGTGCCAGCAGCAGTGAATGGACACTGGGGCACAATGAGCAGTTCTTC
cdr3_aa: CASSSEWTLGHNEQFF

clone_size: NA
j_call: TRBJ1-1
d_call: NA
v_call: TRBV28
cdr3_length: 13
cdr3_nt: TGTGCCAGCAGGTTTAGAGGGGCCGCTGAAGCTTTCTTT
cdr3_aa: CASRFRGAAEAFF

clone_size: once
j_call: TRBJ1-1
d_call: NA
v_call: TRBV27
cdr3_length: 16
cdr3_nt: TGTGCCAGCAGTTTATCCGCAGGGTGGGGCGGCACTGAAGCTTTCTTT
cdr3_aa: CASSLSAGWGGTEAFF

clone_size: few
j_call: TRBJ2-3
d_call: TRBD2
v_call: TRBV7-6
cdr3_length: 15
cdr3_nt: TGTGCCAGCAGCGTAGGACTAGCGAGCACAGATACGCAGTATTTT
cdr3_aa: CASSVGLASTDTQYF

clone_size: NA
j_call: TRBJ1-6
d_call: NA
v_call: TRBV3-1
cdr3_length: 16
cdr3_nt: TGTGCCAGCAGCCATCCCGGGACCGACGGGAATTCACCCCTCCACTTT
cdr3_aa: CASSHPGTDGNSPLHF

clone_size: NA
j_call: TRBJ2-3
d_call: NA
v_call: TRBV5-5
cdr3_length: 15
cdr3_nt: TGTGCCAGCAGCCGACGGGGATATAGCACAGATACGCAGTATTTT
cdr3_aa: CASSRRGYSTDTQYF

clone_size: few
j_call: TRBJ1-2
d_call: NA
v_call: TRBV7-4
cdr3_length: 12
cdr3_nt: TGTGCCAGCACCCTACTTAATAATGGCTACACCTTC
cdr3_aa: CASTLLNNGYTF

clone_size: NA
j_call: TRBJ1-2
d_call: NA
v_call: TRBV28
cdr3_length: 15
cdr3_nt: TGTGCCAGCAGTTTCTCAGTACTTCCTAACTATGGCTACACCTTC
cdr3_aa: CASSFSVLPNYGYTF

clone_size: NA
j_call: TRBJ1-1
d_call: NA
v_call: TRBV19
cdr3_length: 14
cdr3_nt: TGTGCCAGTAGTATTGGAGAGGCCCACACTGAAGCTTTCTTT
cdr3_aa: CASSIGEAHTEAFF

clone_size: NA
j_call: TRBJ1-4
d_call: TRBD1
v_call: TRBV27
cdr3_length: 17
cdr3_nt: TGTGCCAGCAGCTGGACAGGGGGGGGACAGATTAATGAAAAACTGTTTTTT
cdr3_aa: CASSWTGGGQINEKLFF

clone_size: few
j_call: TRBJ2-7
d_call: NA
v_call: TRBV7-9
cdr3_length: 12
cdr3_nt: TGTGCCAGCAGGTACGGGGCAGGCGAGCAGTACTTC
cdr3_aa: CASRYGAGEQYF

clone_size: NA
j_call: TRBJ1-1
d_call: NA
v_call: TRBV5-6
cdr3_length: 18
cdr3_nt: TGTGCCAGCAGCTTGTGGAGGACAACCTCCCCTTTGAACACTGAAGCTTTCTTT
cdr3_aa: CASSLWRTTSPLNTEAFF